The 3 T cell receptor beta chains reported below all come from one sample, sequenced in a study of T cell responses to AZD1222 COVID-19 vaccine. Clones were sequenced by immunoSEQ multiplex PCR, and TCRdb holds only the in-frame ones, with some missing. The top ten hold 26% of the sample, which has about 96,000 clones, 90% seen once. The starting material was peripheral blood, obtained on day 0 of AZD1222 vaccination. The receptors here all came from an adult in good health.

This chain connects TRBV28 to TRBJ2-7; no reliable D call. V was cut by 10 bases and J by 10 bases, with 20 bases left in between. CDR1 and CDR2 (germline): MDHEN, SYDVKM. This CDR3 region has 12 residues. CDR3: CATHTRSLEQYF. The CDR3 nucleotides read TGTGCCACACATACGAGGTCTCTCGAACAGTACTTC. Filled out from reference TRBV28 and TRBJ2-7, the complete variable domain reads DVKVTQSSRYLVKRTGEKVFLECVQDMDHENMFWYRQDPGLGLRLIYFSYDVKMKEKGDIPEGYSVSREKKERFSLILESASTNQTSMYLCATHTRSLEQYFGPGTRLTVT.

This chain links TRBV15 with TRBJ2-7, with D possibly being TRBD2 (6 bases). V shed 1 base and J shed 3 bases, with 16 bases lying between them. This CDR3 is built from 16 residues. CDR1 and CDR2 from the germline V gene are LNHNV and YYDKDF (reference sequence). As DNA, the CDR3 is TGTGCCACCAGCAGAGGGGAGGACACTATGGGCTACGAGCAGTACTTC. Translated, it gives CATSRGEDTMGYEQYF. Together with reference TRBV15 and TRBJ2-7, the CDR3 gives the full variable domain: DAMVIQNPRYQVTQFGKPVTLSCSQTLNHNVMYWYQQKSSQAPKLLFHYYDKDFNNEADTPDNFQSRRPNTSFCFLDIRSPGLGDTAMYLCATSRGEDTMGYEQYFGPGTRLTVT.

This chain joins TRBV21-1 and TRBJ1-4. TRBV21-1 is a recognized pseudogene. The CDR3 is 15 amino acids. The CDR3 is CASSKDPGTNEKLFF. The CDR3 DNA is TGTGCCAGCAGCAAAGATCCGGGCACTAATGAAAAACTGTTTTTT.